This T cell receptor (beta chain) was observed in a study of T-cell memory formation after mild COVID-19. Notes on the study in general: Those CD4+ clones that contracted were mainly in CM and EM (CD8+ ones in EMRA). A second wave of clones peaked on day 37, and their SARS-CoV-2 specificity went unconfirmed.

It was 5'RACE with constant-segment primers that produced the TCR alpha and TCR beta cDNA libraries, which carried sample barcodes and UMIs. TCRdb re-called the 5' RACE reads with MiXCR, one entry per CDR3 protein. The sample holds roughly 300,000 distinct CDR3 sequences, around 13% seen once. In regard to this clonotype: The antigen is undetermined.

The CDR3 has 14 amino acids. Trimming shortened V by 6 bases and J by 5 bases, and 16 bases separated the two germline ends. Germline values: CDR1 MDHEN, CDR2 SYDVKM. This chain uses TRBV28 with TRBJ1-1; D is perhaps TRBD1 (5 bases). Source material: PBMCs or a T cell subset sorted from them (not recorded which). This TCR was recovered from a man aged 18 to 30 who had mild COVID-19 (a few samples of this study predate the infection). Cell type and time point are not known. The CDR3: CASRKQEFGTEAFF. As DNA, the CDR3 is TGTGCCAGCAGAAAACAGGAATTCGGGACTGAAGCTTTCTTT.